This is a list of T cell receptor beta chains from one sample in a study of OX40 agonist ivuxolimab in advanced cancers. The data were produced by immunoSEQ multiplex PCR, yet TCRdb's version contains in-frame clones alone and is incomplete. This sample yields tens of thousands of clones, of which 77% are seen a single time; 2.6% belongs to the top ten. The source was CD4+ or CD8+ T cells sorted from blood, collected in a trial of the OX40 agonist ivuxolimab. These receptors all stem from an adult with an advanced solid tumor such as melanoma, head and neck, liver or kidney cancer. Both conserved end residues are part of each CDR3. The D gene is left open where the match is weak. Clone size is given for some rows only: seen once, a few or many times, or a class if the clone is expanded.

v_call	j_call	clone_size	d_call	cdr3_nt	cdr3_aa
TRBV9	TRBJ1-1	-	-	TGTGCCAGCAGCCCCAGGTTTATGGGGGTTGGAGCTTTCTTT	CASSPRFMGVGAFF
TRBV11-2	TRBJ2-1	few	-	TGTGCCAGCAGAGACCTTAAACGGGAGAATACGGCCTACAATGAGCAGTTCTTC	CASRDLKRENTAYNEQFF
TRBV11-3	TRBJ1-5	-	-	TGTGCCAGCAGCCAGGGTGGGAATCAGCCCCAGCATTTT	CASSQGGNQPQHF
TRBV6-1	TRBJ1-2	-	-	TGTGCCAGCAGCGCTTCAGGCAGGGCCTATGGCTACACCTTC	CASSASGRAYGYTF
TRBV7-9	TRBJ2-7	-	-	TGTGCCAGCAGCCTAGGCGGACTCCCCTCGTACGAGCAGTACTTC	CASSLGGLPSYEQYF
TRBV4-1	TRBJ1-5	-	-	TGCGCCAGCAGCCCTAGGGGGATTCGGCAGCCCCAGCATTTT	CASSPRGIRQPQHF
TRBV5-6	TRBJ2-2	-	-	TGTGCCAGCAGCCCCGGGACGGGGGACACCGGGGAGCTGTTTTTT	CASSPGTGDTGELFF
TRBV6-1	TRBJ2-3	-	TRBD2	TGTGCCAGCAGTGCGGCGGGACTAGCGGGAGGGCCGGATACGCAGTATTTT	CASSAAGLAGGPDTQYF
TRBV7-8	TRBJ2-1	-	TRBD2	TGTGCCAGCAGCCTACCGGGACTAGCGGGAAAGCGGAACAATGAGCAGTTCTTC	CASSLPGLAGKRNNEQFF
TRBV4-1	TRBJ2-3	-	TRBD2	TGCGCCAGCAGCGCCCAGACTAGCGGAGTCACAGATACGCAGTATTTT	CASSAQTSGVTDTQYF
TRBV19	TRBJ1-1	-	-	TGTGCCAGTAGTATAGTTACGAACACTGAAGCTTTCTTT	CASSIVTNTEAFF
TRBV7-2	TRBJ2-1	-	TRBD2	TGTGCCAGCAGCTTATCTAGCGGGTCCAATGAGCAGTTCTTC	CASSLSSGSNEQFF
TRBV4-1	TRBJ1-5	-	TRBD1	TGCGCCAGCAGCCAAGGGCTAACAGGGGGTAGCAATCAGCCCCAGCATTTT	CASSQGLTGGSNQPQHF
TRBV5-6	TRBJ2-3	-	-	TGTGCCAGCAGCTTCGAGGTAACAGATACGCAGTATTTT	CASSFEVTDTQYF
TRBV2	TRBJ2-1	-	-	TGTGCCAGCAGTAACGACGCAACCAATGAGCAGTTCTTC	CASSNDATNEQFF
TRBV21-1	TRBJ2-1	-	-	TGTGCCAGCGGAGGTCGGAGGGAGGGCTCCTACAATGAGCAGTTCTTC	CASGGRREGSYNEQFF
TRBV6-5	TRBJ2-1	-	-	TGTGCCAGCAGTTTGGCCCGGGGTGAGCAGTTCTTC	CASSLARGEQFF
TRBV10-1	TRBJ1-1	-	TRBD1	TGCGCCAGCAGCACCGGACAGGGGGCTGGGACTGAAGCTTTCTTT	CASSTGQGAGTEAFF
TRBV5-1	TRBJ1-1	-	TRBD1	TGCGCCAGCAGCCCGGTGGACAGGAGGCACACTGAAGCTTTCTTT	CASSPVDRRHTEAFF
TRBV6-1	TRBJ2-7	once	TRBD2	TGTGCCAGCAACTCGCTAGCGGGAGTGGGCGAGCAGTACTTC	CASNSLAGVGEQYF
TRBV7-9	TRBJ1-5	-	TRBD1	TGTGCCAGCACCTCGGACAGGACTGGCAATCAGCCCCAGCATTTT	CASTSDRTGNQPQHF
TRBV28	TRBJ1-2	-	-	TGTGCCAGCAGTCCCCAACCGACAGGTCTCGGCGGCTACACCTTC	CASSPQPTGLGGYTF
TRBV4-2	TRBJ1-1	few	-	TGTGCCAGCAGCTTCTACAGAGAAGCTTTCTTT	CASSFYREAFF
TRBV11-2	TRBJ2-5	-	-	TGTGCCAGCAGCTTTAAAGAGACCCAGTACTTC	CASSFKETQYF
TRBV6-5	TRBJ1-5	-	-	TGTGCCAGCAGATGGGAGGTGAGTCAATATCAGCCCCAGCATTTT	CASRWEVSQYQPQHF
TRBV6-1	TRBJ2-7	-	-	TGTGCCAGCAGTGAACCACAGGCGTACGAGCAGTACTTC	CASSEPQAYEQYF
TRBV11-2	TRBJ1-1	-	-	TGTGCCAGCAGCTTAGTGGGAGGTCTGAACACTGAAGCTTTCTTT	CASSLVGGLNTEAFF
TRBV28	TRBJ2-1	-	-	TGTGCCAGCAGTTTGGGCTATGAGCAGTTCTTC	CASSLGYEQFF
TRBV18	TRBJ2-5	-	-	TGTGCCAGCTCACCGGGGCAAGAGACCCAGTACTTC	CASSPGQETQYF
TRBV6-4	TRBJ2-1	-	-	TGTGCCAGCAGTAGAATAGCAGCCTCGGCAATCAACAATGAGCAGTTCTTC	CASSRIAASAINNEQFF
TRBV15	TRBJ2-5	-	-	TGTGCCACCAGTATAGATCAAGAGACCCAGTACTTC	CATSIDQETQYF
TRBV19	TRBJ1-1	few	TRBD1	TGTGCCAGTAGTATAAGGGACAGGGAAGAAGCTTTCTTT	CASSIRDREEAFF
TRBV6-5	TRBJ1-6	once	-	TGTGCCAGCAGTTACGCGGCCACCCGTGGGTCACCCCTCCACTTT	CASSYAATRGSPLHF
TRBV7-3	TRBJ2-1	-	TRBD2	TGTGCCAGCAGCTTGGGGACTAACCGACACAATGAGCAGTTCTTC	CASSLGTNRHNEQFF
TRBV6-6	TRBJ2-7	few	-	TGTGCCAGCAGTTACTCGAGGGGCTACGAGCAGTACTTC	CASSYSRGYEQYF
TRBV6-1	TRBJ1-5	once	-	TGTGCCAGCAGGGACGGTCCTTATGTGCCCCAGCATTTT	CASRDGPYVPQHF
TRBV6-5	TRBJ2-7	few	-	TGTGCCAGCAGTATCCGAGGACTCTCCGAGCAGTACTTC	CASSIRGLSEQYF
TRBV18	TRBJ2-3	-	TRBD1	TGTGCCAGCTCACCAGGTCAGGGGGCTGGAACAGATACGCAGTATTTT	CASSPGQGAGTDTQYF
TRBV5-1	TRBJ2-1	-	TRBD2	TGCGCCAGCAGCATCGGAGCTAGCGGGAGTGATGAGCAGTTCTTC	CASSIGASGSDEQFF
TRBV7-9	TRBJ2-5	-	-	TGTGCCAGCAGCTTAACTCTGCTATTACAAGAGACCCAGTACTTC	CASSLTLLLQETQYF
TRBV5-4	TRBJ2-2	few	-	TGTGCCAGCAGCGCCCGGAGACTCGACACCGGGGAGCTGTTTTTT	CASSARRLDTGELFF
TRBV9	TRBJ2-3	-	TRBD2	TGTGCCAGCAGCGTAGGGGGGACTAGCGGAGTTTCTAGCACAGATACGCAGTATTTT	CASSVGGTSGVSSTDTQYF
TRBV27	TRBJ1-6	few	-	TGTGCCAGCAGGCCCCCTGGGGTTGGGTCACCCCTCCACTTT	CASRPPGVGSPLHF
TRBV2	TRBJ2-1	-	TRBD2	TGTGCCAGCAGTGACCCAAGCGGGAGAGAGGATGAGCAGTTCTTC	CASSDPSGREDEQFF
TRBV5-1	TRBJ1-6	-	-	TGCGCCAGCAGCTTTATCGTGGATTCACCCCTCCACTTT	CASSFIVDSPLHF
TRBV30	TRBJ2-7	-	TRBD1	TGTGCCTGTCCAAACGGACAGGGGGGCTACGAGCAGTACTTC	CACPNGQGGYEQYF
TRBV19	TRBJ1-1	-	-	TGTGCCAGTACGCGTTCGGGGGGACACACTGAAGCTTTCTTT	CASTRSGGHTEAFF
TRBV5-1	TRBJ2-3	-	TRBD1	TGCGCCAGCAGCCCTACCGGGACAGGGGGAGATACGCAGTATTTT	CASSPTGTGGDTQYF
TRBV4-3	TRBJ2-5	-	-	TGCGCCAGCAGCCAAGTTGCACGGGAGTGGGAGACCCAGTACTTC	CASSQVAREWETQYF
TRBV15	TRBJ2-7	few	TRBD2	TGTGCCACCAGCAGAGAAAGCGGGGGGAGTTACGAGCAGTACTTC	CATSRESGGSYEQYF
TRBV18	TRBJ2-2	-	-	TGTGCCAGTTCGGGCTCTAACACCGGGGAGCTGTTTTTT	CASSGSNTGELFF
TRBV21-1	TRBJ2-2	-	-	TGTGCCAGCAGCCCCGGAACCGGTGGCACCGGGGAGCTGTTTTTT	CASSPGTGGTGELFF
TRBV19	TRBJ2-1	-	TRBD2	TGTGCCGAGGCCCCCCCTTGCGGGACTAGCTCCTACAATGAGCAGTTCTTC	CAEAPPCGTSSYNEQFF
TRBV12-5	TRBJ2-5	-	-	TGTGCTAGTGGTTTGGTGGCTGCGGGGACCCAGTACTTC	CASGLVAAGTQYF
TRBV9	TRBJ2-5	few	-	TGTGCCAGCAGCGGTGGACAGTACGGGGCCCAGTACTTC	CASSGGQYGAQYF
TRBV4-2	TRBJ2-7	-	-	TGTGCCAGCAGCCATCAAAGCTCCTACGAGCAGTACTTC	CASSHQSSYEQYF
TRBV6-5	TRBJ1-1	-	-	TGTGCCAGCAGAGAAAACACTGAAGCTTTCTTT	CASRENTEAFF